This T cell receptor beta chain was identified in a study of blood T cell repertoires in COVID-19. Study at large: Samples representing acute and convalescent COVID-19 were sourced from the United States, Italy and Spain. PBMCs, B-cell-depleted T cells, or T cells provided the cDNA or gDNA that made up the material.

V shed 4 bases, J shed 4 bases, and the junction held 2 bases outside the gene matches. The CDR3 spans 13 residues. Germline V gives CDR1 LGHDT, CDR2 YNNKEL (reference sequence). In the original workflow: Amplification from reference gene primers served as the basis for estimated nucleated cell counts. TCRdb's copy holds only in-frame clones and misses some; the assay was immunoSEQ multiplex PCR. Clone size and V and J calls were adopted from that table, with D and trimming inferred from the DNA. This repertoire shows approximately 430,000 clones, 86% found once; its top ten account for more than 1.4%. Comments on this clone: Other nucleotide sequences in the sample specify the same CDR3.

The sequence came from a woman under 40 with active or convalescent COVID-19. What was sequenced was peripheral blood. The V and J genes are TRBV3-1 (or the pseudogene TRBV3-2) and TRBJ2-7, with 9 bases identical to TRBD2. The CDR3 DNA is TGTGCCAGCAGCCGCGGGGGGGCTTACGAGCAGTACTTC. Its translation is CASSRGGAYEQYF.